This T cell receptor (beta chain) was recovered during a study of CXCR3-negative and CXCR3-positive naive CD8 T cells. The wider study: Cumulative TRB read yield was 120 million to 150 million, averaging about 1.5 +/- 0.3 million per library.

The CDR3 covers 14 residues. CDR1 and CDR2 (germline): SNHLY, FYNNEI. Details on this clonotype: The antigen remains undetermined.

Libraries were UMI-labeled 5' RACE TRB cDNA. From the 5' RACE reads, TCRdb lists one entry per CDR3 protein and no DNA. Its listing shows 45,000 to 65,000 distinct CDR3 sequences. General study points: Similar TRBV-TRBJ usage characterized naive CXCR3-negative and CXCR3-positive cells; memory cells differed. Similarly elevated diversity marked both naive subsets, with memory CD8+ cells showing far lower diversity.

Sequencing input: memory CD8+ T cells from blood. The V call is TRBV2, the J call TRBJ1-5; the TRBD1 assignment by TCRdb is unverifiable without DNA. This TCR was sampled from a human donor in good health. Some clones in this sample may be carry-over from other donors' samples. The CDR3 here is CASREQGAGQPQHF.